The TCR beta chain described here comes from a study of T cell responses to AZD1222 COVID-19 vaccine (TCRdb year 2021). General notes on the study: Because spike-specific TCR depth and breadth did not differ between the two schedules, AZD1222 recipients who got a second dose at roughly 4 weeks were pooled with those who got a second dose at roughly 12 weeks. TCR sequencing covered roughly 230 trial participants: 200 to 210 given two doses of AZD1222 and some 25 given two doses of MenACWY control vaccine. Trial participants were enrolled into age subgroups of 18-55, 56-69 and 70-plus years, which contained around 150, 29 and 61 TCR-sequenced participants, respectively.

With regard to this clone: This receptor's antigen is unknown. It has no much larger one-base neighbor in the sample; base qualities were not kept.

The CDR3 regions of human TCRbeta chains were analyzed by immunosequencing. As for the original processing: Repertoire TCRs were matched against a reference library of SARS-CoV-2-specific TCRs generated with the MIRA antigen-specificity platform. Breadth was defined as the fraction of unique TCRs that were SARS-CoV-2-associated, and depth was defined as the fraction of total T cells that were SARS-CoV-2-associated. Using the MIRA data, each spike-specific TCR was mapped to the spike region that the TCR reacts to and placed in a CD4 or CD8 class. Log10-transformed breadth and depth values were compared by one-way ANOVA with Sidak's multiple comparisons tests. Here the immuneACCESS table is served through TCRdb, limited to in-frame sequences with V and J called. Missing clones are a known gap in these copies; in checked studies unresolved V genes cover under half, and the rest lacks a known reason. Clonal size and the V and J genes are those of that table, whereas D and trimming came from the DNA. The sample contains fewer than 110,000 clones, over 80% of them found a single time. The ten largest clonotypes hold more than 20% of the sample.

Beyond this particular receptor, the publication reports: Spike-specific TCR breadth and depth rose significantly after two AZD1222 doses compared with day 0 and with MenACWY recipients. Because no day 14 peak-response samples were available, repertoires were characterized only after the peak T cell response. In the small 56-69-year group, the increase in depth fell short of significance, most likely because of low power. Conclusions about previously exposed vaccinees were limited because only six or seven AZD1222 recipients were SARS-CoV-2 seropositive at baseline. Nearly half of unique spike-specific TCRs reportedly recognized epitopes outside regions mutated in the B.1.351 and B.1.1.7 variants. Participants were mostly white British and included more females than males, and it was suggested by the authors that clonal diversity may have been underestimated. CD4 TCRs associated with the vaccine covered the entire spike protein, and the dominant responses were in regions 160-218 and 743-854.

In the paper's terms, the time point label means: baseline before first vaccination. Vaccinee samples were obtained from the UK trials COV001 and COV002, which included a single-blind randomized controlled phase 2/3 trial of AZD1222 (ChAdOx1 nCoV-19) in healthy adults. For TCRbeta chain sequencing, PBMC samples from trial participants were taken at day 0 and at day 28 after the second dose. The CDR3 goes from the cysteine to the phenylalanine over 17 residues. The only DNA kept is the CDR3, 51 bases in frame from the first base. Based on the germline V gene, the CDR1 and CDR2 sequences are KGHDR and SFDVKD. V and J are trimmed by 3 bases and 7 bases, and the gene matches miss 14 bases of the junction.

The specimen comprised peripheral blood, sampled on day 0 of AZD1222 vaccination. The sequence derives from an adult in good health. The rearrangement joined TRBV24-1 to TRBJ1-2; the central 9 bases match TRBD1. The nucleotide sequence reads TGTGCCACCAGTGATACCCCAGCCGCCGGGACAGGGTTTGGCTACACCTTC. Translated, it reads CATSDTPAAGTGFGYTF.